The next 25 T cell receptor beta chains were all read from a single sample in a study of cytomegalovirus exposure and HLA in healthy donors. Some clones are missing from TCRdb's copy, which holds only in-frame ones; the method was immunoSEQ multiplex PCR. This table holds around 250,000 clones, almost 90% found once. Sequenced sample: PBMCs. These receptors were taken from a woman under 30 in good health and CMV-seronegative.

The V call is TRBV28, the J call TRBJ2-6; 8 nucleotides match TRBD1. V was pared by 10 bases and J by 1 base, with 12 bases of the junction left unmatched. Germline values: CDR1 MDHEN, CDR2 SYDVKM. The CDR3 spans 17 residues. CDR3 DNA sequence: TGTGCCACCAAGACCAGGGGGCGGTTGTCTGGGGCCAACGTCCTGACTTTC. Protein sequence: CATKTRGRLSGANVLTF.

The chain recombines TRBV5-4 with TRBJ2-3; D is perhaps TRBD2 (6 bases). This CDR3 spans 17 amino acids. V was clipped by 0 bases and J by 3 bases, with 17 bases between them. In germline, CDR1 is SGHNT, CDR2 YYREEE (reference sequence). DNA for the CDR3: TGTGCCAGCAGCTTGGGGGAGCTAGCGAAAATGACAGATACGCAGTATTTT. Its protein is CASSLGELAKMTDTQYF.

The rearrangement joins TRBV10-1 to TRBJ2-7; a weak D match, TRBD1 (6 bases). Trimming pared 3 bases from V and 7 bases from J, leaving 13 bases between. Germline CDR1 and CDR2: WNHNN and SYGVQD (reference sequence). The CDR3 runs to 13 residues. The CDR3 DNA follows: TGCGCCAGCAGTGACCCCCTTAGGGGGGAGCAGTACTTC. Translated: CASSDPLRGEQYF.

CDR3 protein: CASSETDNSPLHF. The CDR3 nucleotides are TGTGCCAGCAGTGAGACAGATAATTCACCCCTCCACTTT. This chain joins TRBV6-1 and TRBJ1-6; D is perhaps TRBD1 (5 bases). Germline V gives CDR1 MNHNS, CDR2 SASEGT. V was cut by 3 bases and J by 5 bases, with 5 bases left in between. The CDR3 runs 13 residues.

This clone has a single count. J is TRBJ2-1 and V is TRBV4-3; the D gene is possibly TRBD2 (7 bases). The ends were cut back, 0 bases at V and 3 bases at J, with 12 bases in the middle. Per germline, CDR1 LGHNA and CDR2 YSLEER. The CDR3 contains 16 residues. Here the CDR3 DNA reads TGCGCCAGCAGCCAAGATGCGGGGGCCCTCTACAATGAGCAGTTCTTC. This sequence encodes CASSQDAGALYNEQFF.

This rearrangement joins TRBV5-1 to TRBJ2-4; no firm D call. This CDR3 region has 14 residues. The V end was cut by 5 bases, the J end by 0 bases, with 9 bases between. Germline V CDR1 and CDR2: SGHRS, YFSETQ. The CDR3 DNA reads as TGCGCCAGCAGTCCACTACTAGCCAAAAACATTCAGTACTTC. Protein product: CASSPLLAKNIQYF.

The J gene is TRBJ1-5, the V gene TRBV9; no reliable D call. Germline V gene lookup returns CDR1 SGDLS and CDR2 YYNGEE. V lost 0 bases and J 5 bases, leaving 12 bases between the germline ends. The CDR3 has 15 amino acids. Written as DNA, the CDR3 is TGTGCCAGCAGCGTAGATTCCAGGCCCGATCAGCCCCAGCATTTT. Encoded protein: CASSVDSRPDQPQHF.

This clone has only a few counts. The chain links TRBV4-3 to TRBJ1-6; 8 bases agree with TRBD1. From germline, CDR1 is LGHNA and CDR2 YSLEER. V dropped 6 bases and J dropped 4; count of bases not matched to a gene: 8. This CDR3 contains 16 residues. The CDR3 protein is CASRADRAAYNSPLHF. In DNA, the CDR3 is TGCGCCAGCAGAGCGGACAGGGCTGCTTATAATTCACCCCTCCACTTT.

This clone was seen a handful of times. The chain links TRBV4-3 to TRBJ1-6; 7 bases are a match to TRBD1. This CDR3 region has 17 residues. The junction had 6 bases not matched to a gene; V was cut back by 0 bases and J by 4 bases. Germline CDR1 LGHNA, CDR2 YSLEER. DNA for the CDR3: TGCGCCAGCAGCCAAGATCTTCGGGGACAGTATAATTCACCCCTCCACTTT. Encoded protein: CASSQDLRGQYNSPLHF.

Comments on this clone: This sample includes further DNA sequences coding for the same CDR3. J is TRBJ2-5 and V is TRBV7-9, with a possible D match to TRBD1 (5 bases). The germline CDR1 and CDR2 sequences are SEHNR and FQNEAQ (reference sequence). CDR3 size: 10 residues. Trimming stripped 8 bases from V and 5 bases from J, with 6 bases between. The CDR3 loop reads CASGAETQYF. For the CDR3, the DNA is TGTGCCAGCGGGGCCGAGACCCAGTACTTC.

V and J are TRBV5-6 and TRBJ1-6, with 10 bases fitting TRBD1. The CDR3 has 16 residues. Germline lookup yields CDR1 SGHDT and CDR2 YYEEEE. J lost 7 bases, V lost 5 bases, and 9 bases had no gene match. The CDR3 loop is CASSRAGTGVNSPLHF. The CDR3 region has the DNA TGTGCCAGCAGTCGCGCCGGGACAGGGGTCAATTCACCCCTCCACTTT. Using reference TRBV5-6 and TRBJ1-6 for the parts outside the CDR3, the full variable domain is DAGVTQSPTHLIKTRGQQVTLRCSPKSGHDTVSWYQQALGQGPQFIFQYYEEEERQRGNFPDRFSGHQFPNYSSELNVNALLLGDSALYLCASSRAGTGVNSPLHFGNGTRLTVT.

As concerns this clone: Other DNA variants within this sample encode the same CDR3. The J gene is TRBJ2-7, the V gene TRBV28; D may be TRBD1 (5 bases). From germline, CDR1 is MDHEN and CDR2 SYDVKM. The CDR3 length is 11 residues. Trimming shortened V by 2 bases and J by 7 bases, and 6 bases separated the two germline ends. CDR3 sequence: CASSLGAEQYF. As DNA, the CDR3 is TGTGCCAGCAGTTTAGGGGCGGAGCAGTACTTC.

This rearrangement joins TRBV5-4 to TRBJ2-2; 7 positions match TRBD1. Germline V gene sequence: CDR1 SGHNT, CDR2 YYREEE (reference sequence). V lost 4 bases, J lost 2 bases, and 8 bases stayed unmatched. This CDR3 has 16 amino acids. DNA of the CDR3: TGTGCCAGCAGCACCCCGGGACAGCCTAACACCGGGGAGCTGTTTTTT. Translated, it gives CASSTPGQPNTGELFF.

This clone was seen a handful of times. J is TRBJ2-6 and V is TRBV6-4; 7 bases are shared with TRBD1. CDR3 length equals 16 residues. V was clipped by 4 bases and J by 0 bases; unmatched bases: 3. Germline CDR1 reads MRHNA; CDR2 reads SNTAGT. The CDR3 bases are TGTGCCAGCAGTGGGGACAGTTCCTCTGGGGCCAACGTCCTGACTTTC. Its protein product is CASSGDSSSGANVLTF.

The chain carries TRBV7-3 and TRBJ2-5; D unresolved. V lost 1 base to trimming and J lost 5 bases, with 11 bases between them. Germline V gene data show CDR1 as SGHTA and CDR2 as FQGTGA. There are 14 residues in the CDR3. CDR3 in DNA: TGTGCCAGCAGCTTAAGTGCAGGCTTGGAGACCCAGTACTTC. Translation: CASSLSAGLETQYF.

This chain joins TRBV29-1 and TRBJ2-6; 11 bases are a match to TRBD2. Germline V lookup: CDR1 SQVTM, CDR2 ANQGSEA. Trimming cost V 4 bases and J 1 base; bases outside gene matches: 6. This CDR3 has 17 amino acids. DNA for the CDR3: TGCAGCGTTGTGAAATCTAGCGGGGGGTCTGGGGCCAACGTCCTGACTTTC. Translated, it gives CSVVKSSGGSGANVLTF. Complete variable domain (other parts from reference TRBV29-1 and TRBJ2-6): SAVISQKPSRDICQRGTSLTIQCQVDSQVTMMFWYRQQPGQSLTLIATANQGSEATYESGFVIDKFPISRPNLTFSTLTVSNMSPEDSSIYLCSVVKSSGGSGANVLTFGAGSRLTVL.

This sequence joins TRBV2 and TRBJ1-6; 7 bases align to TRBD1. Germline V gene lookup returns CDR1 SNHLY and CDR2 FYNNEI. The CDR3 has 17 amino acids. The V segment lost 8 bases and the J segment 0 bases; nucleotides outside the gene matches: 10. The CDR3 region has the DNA TGTGCCAGCCGTAGGGACAGATTCAGCTCCTATAATTCACCCCTCCACTTT. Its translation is CASRRDRFSSYNSPLHF.

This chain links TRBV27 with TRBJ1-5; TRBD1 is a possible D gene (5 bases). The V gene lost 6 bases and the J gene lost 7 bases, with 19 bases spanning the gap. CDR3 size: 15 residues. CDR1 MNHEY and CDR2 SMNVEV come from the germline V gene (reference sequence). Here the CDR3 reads CASSPTGTSGQPQHF. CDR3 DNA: TGTGCCAGCAGCCCCACGGGGACTTCTGGACAGCCCCAGCATTTT.

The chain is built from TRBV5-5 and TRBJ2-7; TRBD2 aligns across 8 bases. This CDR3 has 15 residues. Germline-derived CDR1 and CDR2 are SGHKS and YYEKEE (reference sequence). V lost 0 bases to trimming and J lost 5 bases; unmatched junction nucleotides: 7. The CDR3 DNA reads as TGTGCCAGCAGCTTGGGGGGACTAGATTATGACGAGCAGTACGTC. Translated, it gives CASSLGGLDYDEQYV.

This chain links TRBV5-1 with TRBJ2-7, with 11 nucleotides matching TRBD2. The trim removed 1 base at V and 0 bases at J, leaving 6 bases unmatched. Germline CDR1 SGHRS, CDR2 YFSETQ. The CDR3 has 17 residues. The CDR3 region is CASSLLAGGPGSYEQYF. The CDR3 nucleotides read TGCGCCAGCAGCTTGCTAGCGGGGGGACCAGGCTCCTACGAGCAGTACTTC.

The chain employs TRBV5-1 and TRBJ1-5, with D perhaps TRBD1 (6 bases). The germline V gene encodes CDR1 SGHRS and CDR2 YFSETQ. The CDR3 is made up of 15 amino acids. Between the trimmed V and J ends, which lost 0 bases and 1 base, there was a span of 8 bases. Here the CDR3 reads CASSLAGESNQPQHF. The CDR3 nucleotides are TGCGCCAGCAGCTTGGCAGGGGAGAGCAATCAGCCCCAGCATTTT.

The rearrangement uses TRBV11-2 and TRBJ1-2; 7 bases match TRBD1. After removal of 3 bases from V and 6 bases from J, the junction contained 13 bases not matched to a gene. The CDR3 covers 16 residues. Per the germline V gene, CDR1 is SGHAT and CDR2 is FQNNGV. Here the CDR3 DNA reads TGTGCCAGCAGCTTTACGTTGACAGGGCTTAAAGATGGCTACACCTTC. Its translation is CASSFTLTGLKDGYTF.

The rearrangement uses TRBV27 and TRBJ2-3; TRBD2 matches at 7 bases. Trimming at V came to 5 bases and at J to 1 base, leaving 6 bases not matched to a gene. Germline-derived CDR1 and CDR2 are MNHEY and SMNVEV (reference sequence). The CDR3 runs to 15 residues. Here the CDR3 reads CASSPVAGRTDTQYF. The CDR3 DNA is TGTGCCAGCAGTCCCGTAGCGGGCCGCACAGATACGCAGTATTTT.

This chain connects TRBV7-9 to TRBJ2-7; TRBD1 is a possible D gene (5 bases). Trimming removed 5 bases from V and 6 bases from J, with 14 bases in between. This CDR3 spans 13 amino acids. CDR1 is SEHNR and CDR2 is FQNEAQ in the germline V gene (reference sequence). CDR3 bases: TGTGCCAGCAGCCCAACAGGAACCGGCGAGCAGTACGTC. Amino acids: CASSPTGTGEQYV.

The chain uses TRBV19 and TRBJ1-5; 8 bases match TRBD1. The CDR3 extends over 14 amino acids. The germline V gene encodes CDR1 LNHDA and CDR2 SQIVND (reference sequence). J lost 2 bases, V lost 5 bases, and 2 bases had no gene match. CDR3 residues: CASSSTGGNQPQHF. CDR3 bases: TGTGCCAGTAGTTCGACAGGGGGCAATCAGCCCCAGCATTTT.